A single T cell receptor beta chain is shown here with its context. CDR1 SGHKS and CDR2 YYEKEE come from the germline V gene (reference sequence). V was clipped by 4 bases and J by 2 bases; unmatched bases: 5. The CDR3 sequence is 14 residues long. Participants' own reports of clinical history determined their cohort assignment. Profiled with immunoSEQ multiplex PCR; TCRdb holds only in-frame clones, not every one. This sample has hundreds of thousands of clones, with roughly nine tenths found just once. The record originates from a study of blood T cell repertoires in COVID-19. Study summary: Recovered status in Cohort 3 required two negative PCRs, clearance, or symptom resolution. COVID-19 samples collected from the United States, Italy and Spain covered acute and convalescent phases.

This chain joins TRBV5-5 and TRBJ2-7; 8 bases match TRBD1. Sequencing used PBMCs or T cells enriched from blood (not recorded which). The TCR comes from a woman aged 50 to 65 in a cohort exposed to, infected with or recovered from COVID-19 (not recorded which). CDR3 DNA: TGTGCCAGCAGCCCCGGGACAGGTCCCTACGAGCAGTACTTC. This sequence encodes CASSPGTGPYEQYF.